Listed below are T cell receptor beta chains from one sample, sequenced in a study of Graves' ophthalmopathy and Graves' hyperthyroidism. TCRdb processed the multiplex PCR reads anew with MiXCR; each CDR3 protein has one entry. Here the sample spans about 700,000 distinct CDR3 sequences, about 44% being singletons. The sequencing sample was made of peripheral blood. Every receptor here comes from an adult man with Graves' ophthalmopathy. The CDR3 runs from the conserved cysteine through the conserved F or W. D genes are given only for firm matches. Clone size appears in some rows only: once, few, many, or a class for an expanded clone.

clone_size	v_call	j_call	d_call	cdr3_nt	cdr3_aa
.	TRBV7-3	TRBJ1-1	.	TGTGCTAGCAGCGGGTGGGGGGGCACTGAAGCTTTCTTT	CASSGWGGTEAFF
.	TRBV15	TRBJ2-6	.	TGTGCCACCAGTAAAGACAGGGCCAACGTCCTGACTTTC	CATSKDRANVLTF
few	TRBV9	TRBJ2-5	TRBD2	TGTGCCAGCAGCGAGAGGGGACTAGCAGGTGTTCTGGAGACCCAGTACTTC	CASSERGLAGVLETQYF
many	TRBV10-1	TRBJ1-1	.	TGCGCCAGATCAACAAGACTAAACACTGAAGCTTTCTTT	CARSTRLNTEAFF
many	TRBV5-8	TRBJ1-2	.	TGTGCCAGCAGCTTGCCCACAGGGAGCGGCTACACCTTC	CASSLPTGSGYTF
many	TRBV29-1	TRBJ2-5	TRBD1	TGCAGCGTGGGTGGACAGGGGTTTGAGACCCAGTACTTC	CSVGGQGFETQYF
many	TRBV11-2	TRBJ1-2	.	TGTGCCAGCAGCACTCCTAACTATGGCTACACCTTC	CASSTPNYGYTF
many	TRBV2	TRBJ2-7	.	TGTGCCAGCCGCCGGGACGAGCTATCCTACGAGCAGTACTTC	CASRRDELSYEQYF
.	TRBV28	TRBJ1-2	.	TGTGCCAGCAGTCCATACCGGACGGGGGACTATGGCTACACCTTC	CASSPYRTGDYGYTF
.	TRBV4-3	TRBJ1-2	TRBD1	TGCGCCAGCAGCCAAGAGAGGGGGCGCGACTATGGCTACACCTTC	CASSQERGRDYGYTF
.	TRBV25-1	TRBJ2-2	.	TGTGCCAGCAGTGCTAGAGAGAACACCGGGGAGCTGTTTTTT	CASSARENTGELFF
many	TRBV7-9	TRBJ2-6	.	TGTGCCAGCAGCGCCCCGACAGGCCCTGGGGCCAACGTCCTGACTTTC	CASSAPTGPGANVLTF
.	TRBV11-2	TRBJ2-7	.	TGTGCCAGCAGCTTCGGGACACCCTTGTACTTC	CASSFGTPLYF
few	TRBV6-1	TRBJ1-6	.	TGTGCCAGCAGTGAAGAGGACAGTTATTCACCCCTCCACTTT	CASSEEDSYSPLHF
.	TRBV15	TRBJ1-1	.	TGTGCCACCAGCAGATGGGAAAACACTGAAGCTTTCTTT	CATSRWENTEAFF
few	TRBV7-9	TRBJ2-2	TRBD1	TGTGCCAGCAGCTCTGGACAGGGGGCCACCGGGGAGCTGTTTTTT	CASSSGQGATGELFF
many	TRBV15	TRBJ1-1	.	TGTGCCACCAATGGGACTGAAGCTTTCTTT	CATNGTEAFF